This T cell receptor beta chain is drawn from a study of cytomegalovirus exposure and HLA in healthy donors. The length of the CDR3 is 14 residues. Germline lookup yields CDR1 LNHDA and CDR2 SQIVND (reference sequence). The V end lost 4 bases, the J end lost 10 bases, and 17 bases lay between the germline ends. Study conclusions and caveats: A later analysis showed HLA-associated TCR beta chains outstripping equally common others in clonal expansion.

This clone came up a few times. Antigen specificity is unknown. Primers for the PCR totalled 60 Vbeta and 13 Jbeta. Repertoires were generated with immunoSEQ multiplex PCR, while TCRdb's copy carries only in-frame clones and drops some. The data contain more than 100,000 clones, more than 65% of them singletons. The TCR was taken from a woman between 18 and 29 years old in good health and CMV-seropositive. Sample: PBMCs. V gene TRBV19 combines with J gene TRBJ2-1; tentative D call: TRBD1 (5 bases). CDR3 coding DNA: TGTGCCAGTAGTAAAATACAGGTTGGTACAGAGCAGTTCTTC. Its translation: CASSKIQVGTEQFF.